Reported below is one T cell receptor (beta chain). The data were taken from a study of blood T cell repertoires in COVID-19. Study in general: Researchers got acute and convalescent COVID-19 samples from the United States, Italy and Spain.

TCRdb keeps only in-frame clones here, not all; method: immunoSEQ multiplex PCR. The sample records about 110,000 clones, 80% to 90% being singletons. This CDR3 has 16 residues. The germline V gene has CDR1 SGHNT and CDR2 YYREEE (reference sequence). V dropped 1 base and J dropped 1; count of bases not matched to a gene: 3. The TCR was taken from a human donor in a cohort sampled during active COVID-19. The chain carries TRBV5-4 and TRBJ2-3; 10 nucleotides match TRBD2. Sequencing used peripheral blood. In nucleotides, the CDR3 is TGTGCCAGCAGCTTGTATACTAGCGGGGGCACAGATACGCAGTATTTT. It encodes CASSLYTSGGTDTQYF.